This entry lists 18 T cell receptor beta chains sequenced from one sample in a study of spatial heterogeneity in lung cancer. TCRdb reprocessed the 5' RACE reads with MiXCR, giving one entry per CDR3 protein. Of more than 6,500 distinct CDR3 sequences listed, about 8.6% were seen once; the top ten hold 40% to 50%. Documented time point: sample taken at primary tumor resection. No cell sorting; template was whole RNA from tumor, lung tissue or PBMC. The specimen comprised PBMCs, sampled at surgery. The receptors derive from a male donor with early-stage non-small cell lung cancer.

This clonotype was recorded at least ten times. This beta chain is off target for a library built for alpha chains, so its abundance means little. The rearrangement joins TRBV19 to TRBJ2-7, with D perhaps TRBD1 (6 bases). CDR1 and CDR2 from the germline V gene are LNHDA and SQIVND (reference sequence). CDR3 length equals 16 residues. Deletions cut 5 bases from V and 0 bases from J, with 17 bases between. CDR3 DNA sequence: TGTGCCAGTAGTCGCAGAGCCGGGACACACTCCTACGAGCAGTACTTC. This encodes CASSRRAGTHSYEQYF.

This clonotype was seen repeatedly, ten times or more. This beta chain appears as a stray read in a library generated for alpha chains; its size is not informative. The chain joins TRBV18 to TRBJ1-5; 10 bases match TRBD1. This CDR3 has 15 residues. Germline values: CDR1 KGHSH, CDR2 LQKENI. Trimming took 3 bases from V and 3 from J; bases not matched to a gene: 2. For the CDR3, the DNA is TGTGCCAGCTCACCGGGACAGGGGATCAATCAGCCCCAGCATTTT. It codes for CASSPGQGINQPQHF.

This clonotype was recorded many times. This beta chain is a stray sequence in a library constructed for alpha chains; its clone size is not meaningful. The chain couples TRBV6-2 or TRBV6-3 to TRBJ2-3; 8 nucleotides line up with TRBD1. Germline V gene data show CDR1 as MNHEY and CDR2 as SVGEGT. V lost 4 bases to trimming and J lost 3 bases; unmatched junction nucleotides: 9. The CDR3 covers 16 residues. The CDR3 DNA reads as TGTGCCAGCAGTTTGTGGGGACAGGAAAATACAGATACGCAGTATTTT. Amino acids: CASSLWGQENTDTQYF.

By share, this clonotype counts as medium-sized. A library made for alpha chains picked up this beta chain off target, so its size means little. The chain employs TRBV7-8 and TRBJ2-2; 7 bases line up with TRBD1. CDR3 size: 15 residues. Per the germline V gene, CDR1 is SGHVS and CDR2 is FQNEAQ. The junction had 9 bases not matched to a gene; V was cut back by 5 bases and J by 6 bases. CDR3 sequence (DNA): TGTGCCAGCAGCCCGGAGACAGGGCATGCCGGGGAGCTGTTTTTT. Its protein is CASSPETGHAGELFF.

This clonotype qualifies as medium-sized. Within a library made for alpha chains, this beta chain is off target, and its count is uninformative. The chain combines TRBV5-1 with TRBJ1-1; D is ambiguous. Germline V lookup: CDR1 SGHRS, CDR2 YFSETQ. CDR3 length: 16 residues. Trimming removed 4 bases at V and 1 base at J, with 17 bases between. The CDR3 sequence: CASSLNDGITNTEAFF. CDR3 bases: TGCGCCAGCAGCCTGAACGACGGGATTACGAACACTGAAGCTTTCTTT.

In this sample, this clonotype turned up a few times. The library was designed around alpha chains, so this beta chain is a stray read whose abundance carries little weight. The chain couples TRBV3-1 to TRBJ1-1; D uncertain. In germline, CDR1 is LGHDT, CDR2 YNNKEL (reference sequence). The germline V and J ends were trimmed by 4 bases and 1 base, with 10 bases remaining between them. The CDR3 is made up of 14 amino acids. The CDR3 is CASSLRLANTEAFF. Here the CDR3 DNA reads TGTGCCAGCAGCCTGCGGCTGGCGAACACTGAAGCTTTCTTT.

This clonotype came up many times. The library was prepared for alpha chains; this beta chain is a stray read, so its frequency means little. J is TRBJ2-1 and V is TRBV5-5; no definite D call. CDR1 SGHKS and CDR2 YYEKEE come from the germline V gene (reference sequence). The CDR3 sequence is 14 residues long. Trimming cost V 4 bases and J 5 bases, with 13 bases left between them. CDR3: CASSLYRSDNEQFF. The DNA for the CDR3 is TGTGCCAGCAGCCTCTACCGTTCTGACAATGAGCAGTTCTTC. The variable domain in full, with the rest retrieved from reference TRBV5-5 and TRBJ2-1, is DAGVTQSPTHLIKTRGQQVTLRCSPISGHKSVSWYQQVLGQGPQFIFQYYEKEERGRGNFPDRFSARQFPNYSSELNVNALLLGDSALYLCASSLYRSDNEQFFGPGTRLTVL.

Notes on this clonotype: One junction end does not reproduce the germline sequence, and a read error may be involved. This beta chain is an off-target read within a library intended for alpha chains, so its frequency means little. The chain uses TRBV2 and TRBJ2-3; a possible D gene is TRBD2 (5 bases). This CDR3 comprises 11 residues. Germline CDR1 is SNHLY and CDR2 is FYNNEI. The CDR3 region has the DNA TGTGCCAGCAGTGAAGGGACGGGAAAGGATTTT. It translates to CASSEGTGKDF.

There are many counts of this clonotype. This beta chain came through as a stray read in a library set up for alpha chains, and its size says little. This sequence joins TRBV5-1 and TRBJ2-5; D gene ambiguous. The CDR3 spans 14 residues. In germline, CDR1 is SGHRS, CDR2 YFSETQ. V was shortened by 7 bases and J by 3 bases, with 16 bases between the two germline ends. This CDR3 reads CASSGGVNEETQYF. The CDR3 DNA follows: TGCGCCAGCTCCGGTGGGGTCAACGAAGAGACCCAGTACTTC.

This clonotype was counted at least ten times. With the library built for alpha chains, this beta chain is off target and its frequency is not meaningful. CDR3 residues: CASSPRDGRNNQPQHF. CDR3 in DNA: TGTGCCAGCAGTCCCCGCGACGGGCGGAACAATCAGCCCCAGCATTTT. The genes are TRBV28 and TRBJ1-5; no clear D. The V gene's germline CDR1 is MDHEN and CDR2 SYDVKM. This CDR3 region has 16 residues. Trimming pared 5 bases from V and 3 bases from J, leaving 17 bases between.

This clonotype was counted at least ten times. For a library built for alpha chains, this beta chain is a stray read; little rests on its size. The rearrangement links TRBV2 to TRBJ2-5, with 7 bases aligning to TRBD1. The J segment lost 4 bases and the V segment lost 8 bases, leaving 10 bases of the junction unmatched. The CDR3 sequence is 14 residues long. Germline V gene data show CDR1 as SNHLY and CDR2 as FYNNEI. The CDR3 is CASLTTGVAETQYF. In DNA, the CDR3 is TGTGCCAGCCTCACTACAGGGGTAGCAGAGACCCAGTACTTC.

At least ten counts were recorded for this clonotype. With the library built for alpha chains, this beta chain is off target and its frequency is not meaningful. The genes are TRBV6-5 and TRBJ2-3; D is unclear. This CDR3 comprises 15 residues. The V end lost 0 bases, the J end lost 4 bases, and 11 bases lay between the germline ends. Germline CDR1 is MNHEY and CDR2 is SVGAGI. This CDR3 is CASSYSVSRSDTQYF. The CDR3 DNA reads TGTGCCAGCAGTTACTCCGTTTCGAGGTCAGATACGCAGTATTTT.

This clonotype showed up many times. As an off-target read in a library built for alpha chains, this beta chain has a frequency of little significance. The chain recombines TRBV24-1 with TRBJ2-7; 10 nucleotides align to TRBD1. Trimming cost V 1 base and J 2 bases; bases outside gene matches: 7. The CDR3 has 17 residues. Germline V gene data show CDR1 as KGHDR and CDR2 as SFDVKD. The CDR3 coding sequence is TGTGCCACCAGTGATTTACGGAGGGACAGGGGCCCCTACGAGCAGTACTTC. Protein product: CATSDLRRDRGPYEQYF.

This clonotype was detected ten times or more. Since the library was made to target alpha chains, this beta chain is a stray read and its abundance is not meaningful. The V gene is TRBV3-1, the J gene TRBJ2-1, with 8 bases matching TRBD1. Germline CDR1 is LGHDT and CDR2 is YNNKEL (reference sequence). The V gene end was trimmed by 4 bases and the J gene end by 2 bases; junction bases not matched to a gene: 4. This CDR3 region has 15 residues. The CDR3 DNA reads TGTGCCAGCAGCCCCGGACAGGGAACCTACAATGAGCAGTTCTTC. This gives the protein CASSPGQGTYNEQFF.

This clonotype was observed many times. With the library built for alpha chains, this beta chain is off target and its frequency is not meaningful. The CDR3 sequence: CATSDSTNSYEQYF. The CDR3 region has the DNA TGTGCCACCAGTGATTCGACTAACTCCTACGAGCAGTACTTC. The chain links TRBV24-1 to TRBJ2-7; D is possibly TRBD2 (5 bases). V was shortened by 2 bases and J by 0 bases, with 7 bases between the two germline ends. CDR3 length: 14 residues. CDR1 KGHDR and CDR2 SFDVKD come from the germline V gene.

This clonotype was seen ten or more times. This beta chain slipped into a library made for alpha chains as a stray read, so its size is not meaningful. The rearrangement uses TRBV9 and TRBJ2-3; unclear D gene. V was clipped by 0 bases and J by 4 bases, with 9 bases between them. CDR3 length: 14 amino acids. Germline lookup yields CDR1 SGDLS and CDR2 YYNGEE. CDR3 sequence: CASSVGSRADTQYF. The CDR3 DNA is TGTGCCAGCAGCGTAGGAAGTAGAGCAGATACGCAGTATTTT.

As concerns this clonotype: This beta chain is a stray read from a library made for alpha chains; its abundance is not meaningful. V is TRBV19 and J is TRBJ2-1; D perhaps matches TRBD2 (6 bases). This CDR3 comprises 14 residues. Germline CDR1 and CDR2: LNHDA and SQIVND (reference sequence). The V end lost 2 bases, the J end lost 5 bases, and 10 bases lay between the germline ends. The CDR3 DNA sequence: TGTGCCAGTAGTATACCCCAGCGGGACAATGAGCAGTTCTTC. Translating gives CASSIPQRDNEQFF.

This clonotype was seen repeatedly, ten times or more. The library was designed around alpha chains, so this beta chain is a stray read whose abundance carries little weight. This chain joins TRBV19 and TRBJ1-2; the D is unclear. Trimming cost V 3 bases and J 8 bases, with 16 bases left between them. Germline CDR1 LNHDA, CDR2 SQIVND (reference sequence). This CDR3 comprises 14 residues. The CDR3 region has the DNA TGTGCCAGTAGTATTGGCCAGCCCCCTCGAGGCTACACCTTC. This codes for CASSIGQPPRGYTF.